These T cell receptor beta chains were read from a single sample in a study of T cells in localized non-small cell lung cancer. TCRdb's table, derived via immunoSEQ multiplex PCR, lists solely in-frame clones and lacks some. The table lists around 11,000 clones, less than 35% of them singletons. Sequencing used lung tumor tissue, obtained before any cancer treatment. These receptors all stem from a man aged 35 to 70 with stage I lung adenocarcinoma. Both conserved end residues are part of each CDR3. D genes are given only for firm matches. Clone sizes are given selectively: once, few, many, or a class where the clone is expanded.

J gene: TRBJ1-6
D gene: -
V gene: TRBV5-1
clone size: -
CDR3 DNA: TGCGCCAGCAGCTTTTCAGGGCTAAGCTCCTATAATTCACCCCTCCACTTT
CDR3 protein: CASSFSGLSSYNSPLHF

J gene: TRBJ2-7
D gene: -
V gene: TRBV9
clone size: few
CDR3 DNA: TGTGCCAGCAGCGTAGTCAGTGCCCCAACTGGGCCTTACGAGCAGTACTTC
CDR3 protein: CASSVVSAPTGPYEQYF

J gene: TRBJ1-1
D gene: -
V gene: TRBV30
clone size: -
CDR3 DNA: TGTGCCTGGAGTGTACGGGGACTGCCGAACACTGAAGCTTTCTTT
CDR3 protein: CAWSVRGLPNTEAFF

J gene: TRBJ2-2
D gene: -
V gene: TRBV11-3
clone size: few
CDR3 DNA: TGTGCCAGCAGCCAACCACCGGGACAGAACACCGGGGAGCTGTTTTTT
CDR3 protein: CASSQPPGQNTGELFF

J gene: TRBJ1-3
D gene: -
V gene: TRBV19
clone size: -
CDR3 DNA: TGTGCCAGTATGACGGCCCCAGGAAACACCATATATTTT
CDR3 protein: CASMTAPGNTIYF

J gene: TRBJ1-1
D gene: -
V gene: TRBV19
clone size: -
CDR3 DNA: TGTGCCAGTAGTATAATCGGACGGTCTGGTGATGAAGCTTTCTTT
CDR3 protein: CASSIIGRSGDEAFF

J gene: TRBJ1-5
D gene: -
V gene: TRBV9
clone size: -
CDR3 DNA: TGTGCCAGCAGCGGCCGAGGAGATCAGCCCCAGCATTTT
CDR3 protein: CASSGRGDQPQHF

J gene: TRBJ2-2
D gene: TRBD1
V gene: TRBV5-1
clone size: -
CDR3 DNA: TGCGCCAGCAGCCTGGGGACAGGGGGTCAGACCGGGGAGCTGTTTTTT
CDR3 protein: CASSLGTGGQTGELFF

J gene: TRBJ2-2
D gene: TRBD2
V gene: TRBV6-8
clone size: -
CDR3 DNA: TGTGCCAGCAGTTGGGTCAACACGGGGGGCGGGGAGCTGTTTTTT
CDR3 protein: CASSWVNTGGGELFF

J gene: TRBJ1-1
D gene: TRBD1
V gene: TRBV5-1
clone size: -
CDR3 DNA: TGCGCCAGCAGCACGACAGGGGGCGACACTGAAGCTTTCTTT
CDR3 protein: CASSTTGGDTEAFF

J gene: TRBJ2-5
D gene: TRBD2
V gene: TRBV2
clone size: -
CDR3 DNA: TGTGCCAGCAGCTTACCCCGGCGGGGGGCCACGTACCAAGAGACCCAGTACTTC
CDR3 protein: CASSLPRRGATYQETQYF

J gene: TRBJ1-4
D gene: -
V gene: TRBV19
clone size: few
CDR3 DNA: TGTGCCAGTAGTGGACGGGGAGATAATGAAAAACTGTTTTTT
CDR3 protein: CASSGRGDNEKLFF

J gene: TRBJ2-7
D gene: -
V gene: TRBV18
clone size: once
CDR3 DNA: TGTGCCAGCTCACCGTCCAGTAACTACGAGCAGTACTTC
CDR3 protein: CASSPSSNYEQYF

J gene: TRBJ2-2
D gene: -
V gene: TRBV29-1
clone size: -
CDR3 DNA: TGCAGCGTCGAACAGGGAAGCGCGAACACCGGGGAGCTGTTTTTT
CDR3 protein: CSVEQGSANTGELFF

J gene: TRBJ2-2
D gene: TRBD2
V gene: TRBV5-1
clone size: -
CDR3 DNA: TGCGCCAGCAGCTTGGGGTTACTAGCGTCCGGGGAGCTGTTTTTT
CDR3 protein: CASSLGLLASGELFF

J gene: TRBJ2-5
D gene: -
V gene: TRBV11-3
clone size: few
CDR3 DNA: TGTGCCAGCAGCTTGGGGCAGGTCCGCGAGACCCAGTACTTC
CDR3 protein: CASSLGQVRETQYF

J gene: TRBJ1-2
D gene: -
V gene: TRBV4-1
clone size: many
CDR3 DNA: TGCGCCAGCAGCCAAGCGCGAGGATACTATGGCTACACCTTC
CDR3 protein: CASSQARGYYGYTF

J gene: TRBJ1-1
D gene: -
V gene: TRBV6-8
clone size: -
CDR3 DNA: TGTGCCAGCAGACCCTCGGCGGTCGGGGCTGAAGCTTTCTTT
CDR3 protein: CASRPSAVGAEAFF

J gene: TRBJ1-2
D gene: TRBD1
V gene: TRBV6-8
clone size: few
CDR3 DNA: TGTGCCAGCAGTCCCGGACAGGCCATCAACTATGGCTACACCTTC
CDR3 protein: CASSPGQAINYGYTF

J gene: TRBJ2-1
D gene: -
V gene: TRBV13
clone size: few
CDR3 DNA: TGTGCCAGCAGCTTAGGGAGAAGTGCCAATGAGCAGTTCTTC
CDR3 protein: CASSLGRSANEQFF

J gene: TRBJ1-6
D gene: TRBD1
V gene: TRBV30
clone size: few
CDR3 DNA: TGTGCCTGGAGTGTCTCCGGGACAGGAGGCTCACCCCTCCACTTT
CDR3 protein: CAWSVSGTGGSPLHF

J gene: TRBJ1-3
D gene: -
V gene: TRBV9
clone size: -
CDR3 DNA: TGTGCCAGCAGTCCTCAGAGGACATTCTCTGGAAACACCATATATTTT
CDR3 protein: CASSPQRTFSGNTIYF

J gene: TRBJ1-2
D gene: -
V gene: TRBV6-8
clone size: few
CDR3 DNA: TGTGCCAGCAGGCCCCAGTGGGGCAGGGTTGAAATAGCTAACTATGGCTACACCTTC
CDR3 protein: CASRPQWGRVEIANYGYTF

J gene: TRBJ1-2
D gene: -
V gene: TRBV9
clone size: few
CDR3 DNA: TGTGCCAGCAGCGTAGGTCCAGGGGTTAAGGATGGCTACACCTTC
CDR3 protein: CASSVGPGVKDGYTF

J gene: TRBJ2-7
D gene: -
V gene: TRBV5-1
clone size: -
CDR3 DNA: TGCGCCAGCAGCCGGGACATCCGCTCCTACGAGCAGTACTTC
CDR3 protein: CASSRDIRSYEQYF

J gene: TRBJ1-2
D gene: -
V gene: TRBV6-8
clone size: -
CDR3 DNA: TGTGCCACCTCGGGGGGTAACTATGGCTACACCTTC
CDR3 protein: CATSGGNYGYTF

J gene: TRBJ2-4
D gene: TRBD1
V gene: TRBV12-5
clone size: few
CDR3 DNA: TGTGCCAGCACTCTCGAACAGGGGGCCCTCATTCAGTACTTC
CDR3 protein: CASTLEQGALIQYF

J gene: TRBJ1-5
D gene: TRBD1
V gene: TRBV18
clone size: -
CDR3 DNA: TGTGCCAGCTCAGCAGAGGGGGCAAAACAGCCCCAGCATTTT
CDR3 protein: CASSAEGAKQPQHF

J gene: TRBJ1-1
D gene: -
V gene: TRBV19
clone size: -
CDR3 DNA: TGTGCCACCCGCGTGGTTGTAGACACTGAAGCTTTCTTT
CDR3 protein: CATRVVVDTEAFF

J gene: TRBJ1-2
D gene: TRBD1
V gene: TRBV9
clone size: few
CDR3 DNA: TGTGCCAGTGAGGGCAGGGGGACTAACTATGGCTACACCTTC
CDR3 protein: CASEGRGTNYGYTF

J gene: TRBJ1-4
D gene: -
V gene: TRBV30
clone size: -
CDR3 DNA: TGTGCCTGGAGGCTCACGGGCGGATATAATGAAAAACTGTTTTTT
CDR3 protein: CAWRLTGGYNEKLFF

J gene: TRBJ1-2
D gene: -
V gene: TRBV18
clone size: -
CDR3 DNA: TGTGCCAGCTCACCTGGATTGGCAGAGTTCTATGGCTACACCTTC
CDR3 protein: CASSPGLAEFYGYTF

J gene: TRBJ2-7
D gene: -
V gene: TRBV19
clone size: -
CDR3 DNA: TGTGCCAGTAGTCGAACAGGGTCCTACGAGCAGTACTTC
CDR3 protein: CASSRTGSYEQYF

J gene: TRBJ1-1
D gene: -
V gene: TRBV11-3
clone size: few
CDR3 DNA: TGTGCCAGCAGCTTGGGTGTTGGGGCGACCACTGAAGCTTTCTTT
CDR3 protein: CASSLGVGATTEAFF

J gene: TRBJ2-7
D gene: -
V gene: TRBV30
clone size: -
CDR3 DNA: TGTGCCTGGAGTCAGGGGGGAACCGCCTACGAGCAGTACTTC
CDR3 protein: CAWSQGGTAYEQYF

J gene: TRBJ2-7
D gene: TRBD1
V gene: TRBV11-3
clone size: medium-sized
CDR3 DNA: TGTGCCAGCAGCTTAAAACAAAATGGACAGGGTGGTAAGAAGGAGCAGTACTTC
CDR3 protein: CASSLKQNGQGGKKEQYF

J gene: TRBJ2-7
D gene: -
V gene: TRBV5-1
clone size: -
CDR3 DNA: TGCGCCAGCAGGGGGGCGCTGAGCTCCTACGAGCAGTACTTC
CDR3 protein: CASRGALSSYEQYF

J gene: TRBJ1-3
D gene: -
V gene: TRBV6-8
clone size: few
CDR3 DNA: TGTGCCAGCCAACCCGAGTTGAGAACTGGAAACACCATATATTTT
CDR3 protein: CASQPELRTGNTIYF

J gene: TRBJ2-5
D gene: -
V gene: TRBV19
clone size: -
CDR3 DNA: TGTGCCAGTAGTACGGTACTGTTCCAGACCCAGTACTTC
CDR3 protein: CASSTVLFQTQYF

J gene: TRBJ2-7
D gene: TRBD1
V gene: TRBV5-1
clone size: once
CDR3 DNA: TGCGCCAGCAGCTTGGACAGGGGAAACTACGAGCAGTACTTC
CDR3 protein: CASSLDRGNYEQYF

J gene: TRBJ1-4
D gene: -
V gene: TRBV6-8
clone size: few
CDR3 DNA: TGTGCCAGCAGAGGACCGGGAAATGAAAAACTGTTTTTT
CDR3 protein: CASRGPGNEKLFF

J gene: TRBJ2-1
D gene: TRBD2
V gene: TRBV5-1
clone size: -
CDR3 DNA: TGCGCCAGCAGCTCTATGACTAGCAGGGATGAGCAGTTCTTC
CDR3 protein: CASSSMTSRDEQFF